Following are 20 T cell receptor beta chains from one sample sequenced in a study of patients and donors after allogeneic stem cell transplantation (dated by TCRdb to the early 2020s). Library preparation was by RT-PCR. Sequencing was performed on a NextSeq 550. In-frame beta chains were kept once TCRdb had trimmed the public reads at Q25 with fastp and called clones with MiXCR. One record per CDR3 amino acid sequence lists the most common genes and DNA. This sample holds approximately 25,000 distinct CDR3 sequences; around 28% were observed only once. Jointly, the top ten make up 48% of the sample. The specimen sequenced was blood, either unsorted or a sorted T cell fraction (not recorded which). All receptors come from a human donor who was either an allogeneic HSCT recipient or a stem cell or donor lymphocyte infusion donor (not recorded which). It is not recorded whose cells these are; they may come from a transplant donor.

The chain has TRBV10-2 and TRBJ2-6; the D gene is possibly TRBD1 (6 bases). The germline CDR1 and CDR2 sequences are WSHSY and SAAADI. Trimming removed 5 bases from V and 3 bases from J, with 8 bases in between. CDR3 length equals 14 residues. CDR3 coding DNA: TGCGCCAGCAGTCCAGGGGATGGGGCCAACGTCCTGACTTTC. This translates into CASSPGDGANVLTF.

The table lists this clonotype with a few counts. Here the CDR3 reads CASSYGQNQPQHF. CDR3 coding DNA: TGTGCCAGCAGTTATGGGCAGAATCAGCCCCAGCATTTT. The V call is TRBV6-6, the J call TRBJ1-5; D is unclear. Trimming pared 3 bases from V and 4 bases from J, leaving 7 bases between. There are 13 residues in the CDR3. Germline CDR1 MNHNY, CDR2 SVGAGI (reference sequence).

The chain joins TRBV6-2 or TRBV6-3 to TRBJ2-2; D is uncertain. The CDR3 extends over 14 amino acids. V was trimmed by 2 bases and J by 1 base, leaving 5 bases between them. Germline loops: CDR1 MNHEY, CDR2 SVGEGT. In DNA, the CDR3 is TGTGCCAGCAGTTACGGCAGGAACACCGGGGAGCTGTTTTTT. Amino acids: CASSYGRNTGELFF.

This clonotype appeared many times. CDR3 sequence (DNA): TGCAGTGCTAGAGATGGTGACAGTTTGTATGGCTACACCTTC. Translation: CSARDGDSLYGYTF. V usage is TRBV20-1 and J usage is TRBJ1-2; perhaps TRBD1 as D (5 bases). This CDR3 region has 14 residues. In germline, CDR1 is DFQATT, CDR2 SNEGSKA (reference sequence). The V end was cut by 0 bases, the J end by 5 bases, with 13 bases between.

This clonotype is medium-sized. The J gene is TRBJ1-1, the V gene TRBV3-1, with 11 bases that match TRBD1. V gave up 1 base and J gave up 5 bases; unmatched junction bases: 6. The CDR3 covers 16 residues. Germline loops: CDR1 LGHDT, CDR2 YNNKEL (reference sequence). CDR3 loop: CASSQGTGGALTEAFF. The CDR3 DNA reads as TGTGCCAGCAGCCAAGGGACAGGGGGCGCGTTGACTGAAGCTTTCTTT.

The rearrangement uses TRBV6-2 or TRBV6-3 and TRBJ2-7; D may correspond to TRBD1 or TRBD2 (5 bases each). Trimming pared 7 bases from V and 3 bases from J, leaving 19 bases between. In germline, CDR1 is MNHEY, CDR2 SVGEGT. This CDR3 spans 15 amino acids. As DNA, the CDR3 is TGTGCCAGCACCCGTACCGGGACGGTGATCTACGAGCAGTACTTC. Translated, it gives CASTRTGTVIYEQYF.

This clonotype turned up a few times. The chain employs TRBV12-3 or TRBV12-4 and TRBJ1-6; tentatively, D is TRBD1 (6 bases). The CDR3 spans 13 residues. Trimming took off 1 base at V and 10 bases at J, with 8 bases between the two ends. This CDR3 reads CASSLEGDSPLHF. In DNA, the CDR3 is TGTGCCAGCAGTTTAGAGGGGGACTCACCCCTCCACTTT.

The V and J genes are TRBV11-2 and TRBJ1-1; D gene uncertain. The CDR3 is 12 amino acids. V was trimmed by 2 bases and J by 6 bases, leaving 7 bases between them. Germline V gene lookup returns CDR1 SGHAT and CDR2 FQNNGV. CDR3 protein: CASSLRTSEAFF. The DNA for the CDR3 is TGTGCCAGCAGCTTACGGACCTCTGAAGCTTTCTTT.

This clonotype was counted many times. V is TRBV7-9 and J is TRBJ2-1; D is possibly TRBD1 (5 bases). The CDR3 is 15 residues long. CDR1 SEHNR and CDR2 FQNEAQ come from the germline V gene (reference sequence). V shed 4 bases and J shed 9 bases, with 19 bases lying between them. The CDR3 loop reads CASSSRREIVGEQFF. The CDR3 DNA is TGTGCCAGCAGCTCCCGCAGGGAAATAGTCGGTGAGCAGTTCTTC.

This sequence joins TRBV5-1 and TRBJ2-3; D is uncertain. From germline, CDR1 is SGHRS and CDR2 YFSETQ. Trimming removed 3 bases from V and 5 bases from J, with 7 bases in between. The CDR3 spans 12 residues. The CDR3 nucleotides are TGCGCCAGCAGCTACAGTGGAGATACGCAGTATTTT. Translating it yields CASSYSGDTQYF. The full variable domain, completed using reference TRBV5-1 and TRBJ2-3, is KAGVTQTPRYLIKTRGQQVTLSCSPISGHRSVSWYQQTPGQGLQFLFEYFSETQRNKGNFPGRFSGRQFSNSRSEMNVSTLELGDSALYLCASSYSGDTQYFGPGTRLTVL.

The chain links TRBV7-2 to TRBJ2-2; D uncertain. The CDR3 sequence is 14 residues long. The V gene lost 4 bases and the J gene lost 4 bases, with 10 bases spanning the gap. In germline, CDR1 is SGHTA, CDR2 FQGNSA. The CDR3 sequence is CASSWGTITGELFF. The CDR3 DNA sequence: TGTGCCAGCAGCTGGGGTACCATCACCGGGGAGCTGTTTTTT.

The chain recombines TRBV7-8 with TRBJ1-2, with D maybe TRBD1 (6 bases). Trimming stripped 4 bases from V and 6 bases from J, with 15 bases between. The CDR3 has 14 amino acids. Per the germline V gene, CDR1 is SGHVS and CDR2 is FQNEAQ. The CDR3 DNA follows: TGTGCCAGCAGCTACCGGGACACTGCCGATGGCTACACCTTC. Its translation: CASSYRDTADGYTF. Complete variable domain (other parts from reference TRBV7-8 and TRBJ1-2): GAGVSQSPRYKVAKRGQDVALRCDPISGHVSLFWYQQALGQGPEFLTYFQNEAQLDKSGLPSDRFFAERPEGSVSTLKIQRTQQEDSAVYLCASSYRDTADGYTFGSGTRLTVV.

The chain combines TRBV27 with TRBJ1-3; D is possibly TRBD1 (6 bases). Germline CDR1 is MNHEY and CDR2 is SMNVEV (reference sequence). The CDR3 contains 16 residues. Trimming shortened V by 6 bases and J by 4 bases, and 19 bases separated the two germline ends. In nucleotides, the CDR3 is TGTGCCAGCAGCTTTGACTTTCCAGGGGCGGGAAACACCATATATTTT. It is translated as CASSFDFPGAGNTIYF.

V is TRBV10-3 and J is TRBJ1-1, with D unresolved. The CDR3 is 13 residues long. The V gene lost 6 bases and the J gene lost 1 base, with 9 bases spanning the gap. From germline, CDR1 is ENHRY and CDR2 SYGVKD. DNA for the CDR3: TGTGCCATCAGCTGGACGGCGAACACTGAAGCTTTCTTT. As protein: CAISWTANTEAFF.

This clonotype showed up just a few times. V is TRBV5-1 and J is TRBJ2-5; D is unresolved. Germline assignment: CDR1 SGHRS and CDR2 YFSETQ. This CDR3 has 13 residues. Trimming left V 3 bases short and J 7 bases short, with 13 bases between. This chain's CDR3 is CASSSMVDGTQYF. CDR3 nucleotide sequence: TGCGCCAGCAGCTCAATGGTTGACGGGACCCAGTACTTC.

This rearrangement joins TRBV6-6 to TRBJ1-5; a possible D gene is TRBD1 (6 bases). Germline-derived CDR1 and CDR2 are MNHNY and SVGAGI (reference sequence). The CDR3 totals 13 residues. Trimming stripped 5 bases from V and 6 bases from J, with 11 bases between. For the CDR3, the DNA is TGTGCCAGCAGTCCGAGGGGGAGTCAGCCCCAGCATTTT. Amino acids: CASSPRGSQPQHF.

The chain employs TRBV6-6 and TRBJ2-5; unclear D gene. This CDR3 comprises 12 residues. Germline assignment: CDR1 MNHNY and CDR2 SVGAGI (reference sequence). Trimming stripped 0 bases from V and 9 bases from J, with 8 bases between. The CDR3 here is CASSYSSSAQYF. The CDR3 DNA reads as TGTGCCAGCAGTTACTCTAGCTCGGCCCAGTACTTC.

This clonotype has only a few counts. CDR3 coding DNA: TGCGCCAGCAGCTTGGCCCTGGGGGCAAGGACTGAAGCTTTCTTT. Protein product: CASSLALGARTEAFF. The chain combines TRBV5-1 with TRBJ1-1; TRBD1 might be the D (6 bases). CDR1 is SGHRS and CDR2 is YFSETQ in the germline V gene. The CDR3 extends over 15 amino acids. Trimming pared 0 bases from V and 5 bases from J, leaving 14 bases between.

This clonotype was counted only a few times. This chain links TRBV7-9 with TRBJ1-2; 9 nucleotides align to TRBD1. V shed 0 bases, J shed 6 bases, and the junction held 8 bases outside the gene matches. This CDR3 has 16 residues. Germline V lookup: CDR1 SEHNR, CDR2 FQNEAQ (reference sequence). CDR3 residues: CASSLALDRGLDGYTF. DNA for the CDR3: TGTGCCAGCAGCTTAGCTTTGGACAGGGGCCTGGATGGCTACACCTTC.

In this sample, this clonotype turned up many times. CDR3 DNA: TGTGCCAGCAGCGTAGCACAGGGCGGTGAAAAACTGTTTTTT. It translates to CASSVAQGGEKLFF. The chain recombines TRBV9 with TRBJ1-4, with D maybe TRBD1 (6 bases). Germline CDR1 and CDR2: SGDLS and YYNGEE. V gave up 0 bases and J gave up 7 bases, with 10 bases separating them. The CDR3 is made up of 14 amino acids.